These 5 T cell receptor beta chains were all obtained from the same sample, sequenced in a study of cytomegalovirus exposure and HLA in healthy donors. Primers included in the PCR were 60 Vbeta and 13 Jbeta primers. TCRdb keeps only in-frame clones here, not all; method: immunoSEQ multiplex PCR. The table includes some 150,000 clones, about four fifths detected once. The specimen was PBMCs. The receptor source for this set is a male donor in good health and CMV-seronegative.

CDR3: CASKAGGSTDTQYF. In DNA, the CDR3 is TGTGCCAGTAAGGCGGGGGGTAGCACAGATACGCAGTATTTT. This chain links TRBV19 with TRBJ2-3; TRBD2 matches at 8 bases. The junction had 3 bases not matched to a gene; V was cut back by 7 bases and J by 0 bases. Germline-derived CDR1 and CDR2 are LNHDA and SQIVND (reference sequence). The CDR3 extends over 14 amino acids.

Points on this clone: Compared with germline, one end of the junction differs, possibly owing to a read error. The chain employs TRBV7-2 and TRBJ1-1, with 9 nucleotides matching TRBD1. There are 17 residues in the CDR3. The germline CDR1 and CDR2 sequences are SGHTA and FQGNSA. The CDR3 region is CASSSWRDREANSEAFF. In nucleotides, the CDR3 is TGTGCCAGCAGCTCCTGGCGGGACAGGGAGGCGAACTCTGAAGCTTTCTTT. The full variable domain, with the rest looked up from reference TRBV7-2 and TRBJ1-1, is GAGVSQSPSNKVTEKGKDVELRCDPISGHTALYWYRQSLGQGLEFLIYFQGNSAPDKSGLPSDRFSAERTGGSVSTLTIQRTQQEDSAVYLCASSSWRDREANSEAFFGQGTRLTVV.

For the CDR3, the DNA is TGCGCCAGCAGGGCCGAGGACAGCTCCTACAATGAGCAGTTCTTC. The encoded protein is CASRAEDSSYNEQFF. V usage is TRBV5-1 and J usage is TRBJ2-1; weak D call: TRBD1 (6 bases). The germline CDR1 and CDR2 sequences are SGHRS and YFSETQ. This CDR3 is 15 amino acids long. Trimming shortened V by 5 bases and J by 0 bases, and 12 bases separated the two germline ends.

The V gene is TRBV10-3, the J gene TRBJ2-5, with 8 bases fitting TRBD1. The V gene's germline CDR1 is ENHRY and CDR2 SYGVKD. The CDR3 sequence is 14 residues long. Germline trimming cut 6 bases from V and 4 bases from J; bases unmatched to any gene: 7. The CDR3 nucleotides read TGTGCCATCAGCTCAGGGGGCGCGGGAGAGACCCAGTACTTC. It translates to CAISSGGAGETQYF.

V and J are TRBV6-1 and TRBJ2-1, with 8 bases matching TRBD2. Germline V lookup: CDR1 MNHNS, CDR2 SASEGT. The CDR3 is 15 residues long. After removal of 2 bases from V and 5 bases from J, the junction contained 5 bases not matched to a gene. The CDR3 sequence is CASSEIRGGDNEQFF. For the CDR3, the DNA is TGTGCCAGCAGTGAAATTCGGGGGGGAGACAATGAGCAGTTCTTC.